This T cell receptor beta chain appears in the sequencing data of a study of CDR3 diversity in severe acne. Germline CDR1 and CDR2: SGHTS and YDEGEE. This CDR3 has 14 amino acids. Losses at the gene ends were 0 bases for V and 11 bases for J; bases not matched to a gene: 10. TCRdb processed the PCR reads anew with MiXCR; each CDR3 protein has one entry. The sample includes under 95,000 distinct CDR3 sequences, 48% seen only once; the top ten take roughly 9.1%. The sequenced sample consisted of blood. The rearrangement joins TRBV5-8 to TRBJ2-7, with 8 bases fitting TRBD2. The TCR was taken from a male donor in good health, serving as a control. The CDR3 loop is CASSLVGWRGDEYF. In nucleotides, the CDR3 is TGTGCCAGCAGCTTGGTCGGGTGGCGGGGGGACGAGTACTTC.